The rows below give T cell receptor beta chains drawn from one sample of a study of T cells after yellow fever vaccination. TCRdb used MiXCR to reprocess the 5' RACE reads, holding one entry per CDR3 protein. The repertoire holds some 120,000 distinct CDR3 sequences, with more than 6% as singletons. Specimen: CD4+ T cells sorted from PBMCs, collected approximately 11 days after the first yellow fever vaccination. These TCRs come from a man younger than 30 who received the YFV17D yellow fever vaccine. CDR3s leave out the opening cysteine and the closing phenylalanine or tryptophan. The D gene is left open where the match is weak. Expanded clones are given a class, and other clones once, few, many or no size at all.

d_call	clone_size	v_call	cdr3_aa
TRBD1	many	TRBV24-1	ATSDAGTGPTDTQY
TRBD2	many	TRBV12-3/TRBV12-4	ASSRGAGGYNEQF
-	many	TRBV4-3	ASSQDTGNRAKNIQY
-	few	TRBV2	ASRGPNGDQPQH
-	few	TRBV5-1	ASSIQGYRTEAF
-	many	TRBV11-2	ASRSTVKALH
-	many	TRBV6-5	ASSYWGGEQF
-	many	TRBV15	ATSRAGFNYGYT
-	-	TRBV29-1	SVGPLASTDTQY
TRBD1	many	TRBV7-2	ASSTTGGSDEQF
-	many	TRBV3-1	ASSQGYGYT
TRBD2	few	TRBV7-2	ASSFRTSGGGQY
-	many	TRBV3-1	ASSQVPLYNEQF
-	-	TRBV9	ASSASGGGRPNEQF
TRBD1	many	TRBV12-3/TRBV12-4	ASSLDRGHTDTQY
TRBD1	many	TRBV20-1	SASPRTGAKTEAF
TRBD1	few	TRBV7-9	ASRGTGYNEQF
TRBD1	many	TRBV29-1	SVGSPTGLGTEAF
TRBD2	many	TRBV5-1	ASSLGGTNEDTQY
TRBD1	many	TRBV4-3	ASGPKGAIDTQY
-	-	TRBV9	ASSYSGSSYNEQF
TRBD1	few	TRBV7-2	ASSTYRGGSPLH
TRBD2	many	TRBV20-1	SASLAANTGELF
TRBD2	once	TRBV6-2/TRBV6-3	ASSYKRGQYEQF
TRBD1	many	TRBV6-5	ASSYSGQGVPQTQY
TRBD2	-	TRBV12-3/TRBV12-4	ASSLGGSSNEQF
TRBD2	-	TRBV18	ASSPGLAGGPYQETQY